Presented here are 24 T cell receptor beta chains from one specimen sequenced in a study of blood T cell repertoires in COVID-19. Assay: immunoSEQ multiplex PCR; the TCRdb copy retains only in-frame clones and omits some. The sample consists of 160,000 or so clones, around 80% of them appearing once. The sequenced sample consisted of peripheral blood. These receptors all stem from a man aged 60-69 years with active or convalescent COVID-19.

This clone was recorded a few times. The genes are TRBV6-5 and TRBJ1-1; 10 bases align to TRBD1. Germline V gene sequence: CDR1 MNHEY, CDR2 SVGAGI. The CDR3 has 15 amino acids. J gave up 5 bases and V 6 bases, and 9 bases lay outside the gene matches. The CDR3: CASRTDRGVRTEAFF. The CDR3 DNA sequence: TGTGCCAGCAGAACGGACAGGGGGGTTAGAACTGAAGCTTTCTTT.

The J gene is TRBJ1-2, the V gene TRBV7-9, with D perhaps TRBD1 (5 bases). V lost 5 bases and J 3 bases, leaving 16 bases between the germline ends. The CDR3 length is 15 residues. The germline CDR1 and CDR2 sequences are SEHNR and FQNEAQ (reference sequence). CDR3 nucleotide sequence: TGTGCCAGCAGCCCCGACAGAAGACGCTACTATGGCTACACCTTC. Amino acids: CASSPDRRRYYGYTF.

The rearrangement links TRBV9 to TRBJ1-3; tentative D call: TRBD1 (5 bases). The CDR3 is made up of 15 amino acids. V was shortened by 0 bases and J by 4 bases, with 11 bases between the two germline ends. Germline V CDR1 and CDR2: SGDLS, YYNGEE. The CDR3 coding sequence is TGTGCCAGCAGCGTAGTTGGGGGGTTGGGAAACACCATATATTTT. Residues: CASSVVGGLGNTIYF.

J is TRBJ1-2 and V is TRBV6-6; D unclear. This CDR3 is built from 13 residues. Germline V gene sequence: CDR1 MNHNY, CDR2 SVGAGI (reference sequence). V was shortened by 11 bases and J by 2 bases, with 15 bases between the two germline ends. The CDR3: CAASSAGNYGYTF. The CDR3 DNA sequence: TGTGCCGCCAGCAGCGCGGGGAACTATGGCTACACCTTC.

The chain recombines TRBV7-6 with TRBJ2-5, with D possibly TRBD1 on 6 matching bases. Trimming cost V 2 bases and J 4 bases, with 14 bases left between them. The germline V gene has CDR1 SGHVS and CDR2 FNYEAQ. The CDR3 sequence is 15 residues long. CDR3 residues: CASSLTSGAGETQYF. In DNA, the CDR3 is TGTGCCAGCAGCTTAACGTCAGGGGCGGGAGAGACCCAGTACTTC.

The chain couples TRBV27 to TRBJ1-2; TRBD1 agrees at 9 bases. Germline V gene data show CDR1 as MNHEY and CDR2 as SMNVEV (reference sequence). The CDR3 consists of 13 residues. J was trimmed by 7 bases and V by 5 bases; bases with no gene match: 5. The CDR3 region is CASSPTGGGGYTF. The DNA for the CDR3 is TGTGCCAGCAGTCCCACAGGGGGCGGTGGCTACACCTTC.

The J gene is TRBJ1-2, the V gene TRBV5-6, with 7 bases identical to TRBD1. The trim removed 4 bases at V and 8 bases at J, leaving 2 bases unmatched. The CDR3 runs to 11 residues. Germline CDR1 reads SGHDT; CDR2 reads YYEEEE. The CDR3 sequence is CASSNRGGYTF. DNA of the CDR3: TGTGCCAGCAGCAACAGGGGCGGCTACACCTTC.

This clone was observed once. The rearrangement uses TRBV6-5 and TRBJ2-3; D may be TRBD2 (7 bases). Germline lookup yields CDR1 MNHEY and CDR2 SVGAGI. The V end lost 7 bases, the J end lost 1 base, and 12 bases lay between the germline ends. CDR3 length: 14 residues. This chain's CDR3 is CASIEGGRTDTQYF. Here the CDR3 DNA reads TGTGCCAGCATCGAGGGGGGGCGCACAGATACGCAGTATTTT.

The chain couples TRBV18 to TRBJ2-3; D unresolved. Germline V gene lookup returns CDR1 KGHSH and CDR2 LQKENI. The CDR3 has 14 amino acids. Trimming shortened V by 3 bases and J by 5 bases, and 12 bases separated the two germline ends. CDR3 DNA sequence: TGTGCCAGCTCACCCCTCCCCCCAGGAGATACGCAGTATTTT. It is translated as CASSPLPPGDTQYF.

The chain joins TRBV7-2 to TRBJ2-2; D is unclear. CDR3 length: 12 residues. The germline V gene encodes CDR1 SGHTA and CDR2 FQGNSA. V was clipped by 5 bases and J by 3 bases, with 4 bases between them. CDR3 DNA sequence: TGTGCCAGCAGCGCGTACACCGGGGAGCTGTTTTTT. Its translation is CASSAYTGELFF.

The chain employs TRBV12-3 or TRBV12-4 and TRBJ2-7; a weak D match, TRBD2 (5 bases). The germline V and J ends were trimmed by 5 bases and 7 bases, with 12 bases remaining between them. CDR3 length equals 12 residues. The CDR3 coding sequence is TGTGCCAGCAGTCCCCCCGGGGAAGAGCAGTACTTC. This sequence encodes CASSPPGEEQYF.

Regarding this clone: The junction shows a germline mismatch at one end, possibly a read error. V is TRBV6-5 and J is TRBJ2-2; the match to TRBD2 covers 7 bases. Germline loops: CDR1 MNHEY, CDR2 SVGAGI. The CDR3 is made up of 12 amino acids. This CDR3 is CASSLTSGGLFF. The CDR3, as DNA: TGTGCCAGCAGTCTGACATCGGGGGGGCTGTTTTTT.

The chain uses TRBV7-2 and TRBJ1-2; D is uncertain. Germline CDR1 is SGHTA and CDR2 is FQGNSA. The CDR3 is made up of 14 amino acids. V lost 0 bases to trimming and J lost 2 bases, with 7 bases between them. The CDR3 bases are TGTGCCAGCAGCTTAGCGCGTAGCAACTATGGCTACACCTTC. It specifies CASSLARSNYGYTF.

V is TRBV5-1 and J is TRBJ2-5, with a possible D match to TRBD2 (6 bases). Trimming removed 2 bases at V and 3 bases at J, with 11 bases between. CDR1 is SGHRS and CDR2 is YFSETQ in the germline V gene. The CDR3 has 14 amino acids. This CDR3 reads CASSFSGEKETQYF. The CDR3 DNA reads as TGCGCCAGCAGCTTCTCGGGAGAAAAAGAGACCCAGTACTTC.

The chain is built from TRBV19 and TRBJ1-4; the D gene is possibly TRBD1 (5 bases). The V end was cut by 4 bases, the J end by 10 bases, with 16 bases between. Germline values: CDR1 LNHDA, CDR2 SQIVND (reference sequence). This CDR3 spans 14 amino acids. CDR3 DNA sequence: TGTGCCAGTAGTACGTTGGAGGGGCAGGTAAAACTGTTTTTT. Translating gives CASSTLEGQVKLFF.

The rearrangement links TRBV2 to TRBJ2-1, with 9 bases matching TRBD2. J lost 8 bases, V lost 5 bases, and 10 bases had no gene match. The germline V gene has CDR1 SNHLY and CDR2 FYNNEI. The CDR3 is 15 amino acids. This CDR3 is CASSSRLAVIDEQFF. The CDR3, as DNA: TGTGCCAGCAGTTCTAGACTAGCGGTTATCGATGAGCAGTTCTTC.

The chain links TRBV5-1 to TRBJ1-4; 10 nucleotides match TRBD1. Germline CDR1 is SGHRS and CDR2 is YFSETQ. Trimming took 4 bases from V and 7 from J; bases not matched to a gene: 7. The CDR3 has 15 residues. CDR3 sequence reads: CASSVRDRGSEKLFF. The CDR3, as DNA: TGCGCCAGCAGCGTACGGGACAGGGGTTCTGAAAAACTGTTTTTT.

V gene TRBV15 combines with J gene TRBJ1-1; D is perhaps TRBD1 (6 bases). Germline V gene data show CDR1 as LNHNV and CDR2 as YYDKDF (reference sequence). This CDR3 is 14 amino acids long. Trimming stripped 0 bases from V and 10 bases from J, with 15 bases between. The chain's CDR3 is CATSREQGLGGAFF. The CDR3 region has the DNA TGTGCCACCAGCAGAGAACAGGGCCTCGGAGGAGCTTTCTTT.

This clone showed up just a few times. CDR3 in amino acids: CASSRSREANYGYTF. The CDR3 DNA sequence: TGTGCCAGTAGTCGTTCCAGGGAGGCTAACTATGGCTACACCTTC. The chain employs TRBV19 and TRBJ1-2, with TRBD1 as a possible D gene (5 bases). CDR1 is LNHDA, CDR2 SQIVND, per germline (reference sequence). This CDR3 is built from 15 residues. Between the trimmed V and J ends, which lost 5 bases and 0 bases, there was a span of 13 bases.

The CDR3, as DNA: TGTGCCAGCAGCCGTGGAGGGGGCACTTCACCCCTCCACTTT. This translates into CASSRGGGTSPLHF. The chain employs TRBV3-1 (or the pseudogene TRBV3-2) and TRBJ1-6; 7 bases match TRBD1. CDR1 and CDR2 (germline): LGHDT, YNNKEL (reference sequence). The junction had 6 bases not matched to a gene; V was cut back by 4 bases and J by 9 bases. The CDR3 consists of 14 residues.

This sequence joins TRBV9 and TRBJ2-7; perhaps TRBD2 as D (5 bases). V was clipped by 1 base and J by 6 bases, with 8 bases between them. The CDR3 is 12 residues long. CDR1 and CDR2 (germline): SGDLS, YYNGEE. Written as DNA, the CDR3 is TGTGCCAGCAGCGTAACAGAGGGCGAGCAGTACTTC. Its translation is CASSVTEGEQYF.

This clone is a singleton in its sample. This rearrangement joins TRBV29-1 to TRBJ1-2, with a weak D call TRBD1 (6 bases). This CDR3 is 14 amino acids long. The germline V gene has CDR1 SQVTM and CDR2 ANQGSEA. V was shortened by 5 bases and J by 0 bases, with 13 bases between the two germline ends. CDR3 nucleotide sequence: TGCAGCGTTCAGAAGGGGGGGGCTAACTATGGCTACACCTTC. Translation gives CSVQKGGANYGYTF.

The CDR3 loop is CASADRVAEKLFF. In DNA, the CDR3 is TGTGCCAGCGCCGACAGGGTCGCTGAAAAACTGTTTTTT. The rearrangement joins TRBV6-5 to TRBJ1-4; 7 positions agree with TRBD1. The CDR3 consists of 13 residues. The germline V gene has CDR1 MNHEY and CDR2 SVGAGI. After removal of 8 bases from V and 7 bases from J, the junction contained 7 bases not matched to a gene.

DNA for the CDR3: TGTGCCAGCTCACCGACGGAGGCTGGCTACACCTTC. It encodes CASSPTEAGYTF. The chain combines TRBV18 with TRBJ1-2, with D hard to call. The CDR3 consists of 12 residues. Germline V CDR1 and CDR2: KGHSH, LQKENI. Trimming took 3 bases from V and 7 from J, leaving 9 bases between them.